These T cell receptor beta chains were read from a single sample in a study of early T cells in non-severe SARS-CoV-2 infection. MiXCR was run by TCRdb on the 5' RACE reads, yielding one entry per CDR3 protein. The table has 99,000 or so distinct CDR3 sequences, over 15% seen once; the top ten hold about 1.3%. Material: whole blood. These receptors were obtained from an adult who was a healthcare worker with PCR-confirmed SARS-CoV-2 infection or an uninfected control (not recorded which). Each CDR3 is given with its conserved first and last residue. The order of the fields is D gene, V gene, J gene, clone size, CDR3 protein, CDR3 DNA. The D gene is left open where the match is weak. Only some rows state a clone size, as once, few, many or a class for expanded clones.

-	TRBV10-1	TRBJ2-5	few	CASSESRYQETQYF	TGCGCCAGCAGTGAGTCACGGTACCAAGAGACCCAGTACTTC
-	TRBV2	TRBJ2-7	many	CATMGGRGSVDEQYF	TGTGCCACCATGGGGGGCAGGGGAAGCGTGGACGAGCAGTACTTC
TRBD2	TRBV20-1	TRBJ2-1	-	CSARERTSGGSYNEQFF	TGCAGTGCTAGAGAGAGGACTAGCGGGGGGTCCTACAATGAGCAGTTCTTC
TRBD1	TRBV20-1	TRBJ2-7	many	CSARDREHEQYF	TGCAGTGCACGGGACAGGGAACACGAGCAGTACTTC
-	TRBV15	TRBJ1-3	few	CATSRGGSGNTIYF	TGTGCCACCAGCAGAGGTGGCTCTGGAAACACCATATATTTT
TRBD1	TRBV12-3/TRBV12-4	TRBJ1-1	-	CASSLGPGQGRTEAFF	TGTGCCAGCAGTTTAGGTCCGGGACAGGGTAGGACTGAAGCTTTCTTT
-	TRBV7-2	TRBJ1-1	many	CASRVADYRSTEAFF	TGTGCCAGCAGGGTGGCAGACTATAGGAGCACTGAAGCTTTCTTT
TRBD1	TRBV7-8	TRBJ2-2	few	CASSLRTGAATGELFF	TGTGCCAGCAGCTTAAGGACAGGGGCGGCGACCGGGGAGCTGTTTTTT
-	TRBV29-1	TRBJ2-1	few	CSVEGRVYNEQFF	TGCAGCGTGGAGGGACGGGTGTACAATGAGCAGTTCTTC
-	TRBV3-1	TRBJ1-1	-	CASSQGLEAFF	TGTGCCAGCAGCCAGGGGCTTGAAGCTTTCTTT
-	TRBV11-2	TRBJ1-1	many	CASSLMRGLDEAFF	TGTGCCAGCAGCTTAATGCGGGGGCTCGATGAAGCTTTCTTT
TRBD2	TRBV14	TRBJ2-4	-	CASSQVFPLAGGKNIQYF	TGTGCCAGCAGCCAAGTGTTTCCACTAGCGGGAGGGAAAAACATTCAGTACTTC
TRBD1	TRBV5-8	TRBJ1-2	many	CASSLDRGAGGYTF	TGTGCCAGCAGCTTGGACAGGGGCGCAGGAGGCTACACCTTC
TRBD2	TRBV29-1	TRBJ2-1	few	CSVEGGDDEQFF	TGCAGCGTTGAGGGAGGGGATGATGAGCAGTTCTTC
-	TRBV10-2	TRBJ1-2	few	CASSDSPNYGYTF	TGCGCCAGCAGCGACAGCCCTAACTATGGCTACACCTTC
-	TRBV5-1	TRBJ2-3	many	CASSLVVLATADTQYF	TGCGCCAGCAGCTTGGTCGTCCTAGCGACGGCAGATACGCAGTATTTT
-	TRBV2	TRBJ1-5	many	CASTVVGDPQPQHF	TGTGCCAGCACAGTGGTCGGGGATCCTCAGCCCCAGCATTTT
-	TRBV2	TRBJ2-1	-	CASSPKPGTVLSGEQFF	TGTGCCAGCAGCCCAAAGCCAGGGACGGTTCTCTCGGGTGAGCAGTTCTTC
-	TRBV5-5	TRBJ1-5	-	CASSLAVNQPQHF	TGTGCCAGCAGCTTAGCGGTAAATCAGCCCCAGCATTTT
TRBD2	TRBV6-2/TRBV6-3	TRBJ2-7	few	CASSRLAGHEQYF	TGTGCCAGCAGTCGTCTAGCGGGCCACGAGCAGTACTTC
-	TRBV29-1	TRBJ2-2	few	CSVERETGELFF	TGCAGCGTTGAAAGGGAAACCGGGGAGCTGTTTTTT
TRBD1	TRBV20-1	TRBJ2-2	many	CSANVRTGGTNTGELFF	TGCAGTGCTAACGTGAGGACAGGGGGAACGAACACCGGGGAGCTGTTTTTT
-	TRBV28	TRBJ2-7	few	CASSPPTSSLYEQYF	TGTGCCAGCAGTCCCCCCACTAGCTCGTTATACGAGCAGTACTTC